This TCR beta chain originates from a study of beta chain features in type 1 diabetes. Study-wide context: Patients and healthy donors were similar in age, gender and cell yields. Overall study findings and caveats: HLA influence on TCRB rearrangement stayed unresolved here.

There are a few counts of this clone. The antigen is unknown. The V and J ends lost 8 bases and 0 bases, in that order; junction bases with no gene match: 7. The CDR3 covers 14 residues. Germline CDR1 reads ENHRY; CDR2 reads SYGVKD. Isolation of CD4+ naive, central memory, regulatory and stem cell-like memory cells was achieved by sorting via CD45RO/CCR7/CD25/CD127/CD95/CD27. cDNA synthesis used the whole RNA isolate, giving expressed TCRB sequences. Here immunoSEQ multiplex PCR was the method, and the copy in TCRdb shows in-frame clones only, minus some. Among hundreds of thousands of clones listed, approximately 28% were seen once.

The TCR comes from a man between 18 and 35 years old in good health. Sequencing used naive CD4+ T cells from blood. This chain links TRBV10-3 with TRBJ2-7; 7 bases fit TRBD1. The CDR3 spells CAIARTGYSYEQYF. For the CDR3, the DNA is TGTGCCATCGCCCGGACAGGCTACTCCTACGAGCAGTACTTC.